The clone carrying this T cell receptor (beta chain) was seen only once. This sample is part of a study of T cell repertoires in ileal Crohn's disease. The V and J ends lost 6 bases and 7 bases respectively, with 15 bases between them. This CDR3 is built from 13 residues. CDR1 is SGHDN and CDR2 is FVKESK in the germline V gene. Each sample's TCRB immunosequencing used around 510 nanograms of biopsy DNA. The assay was immunoSEQ multiplex PCR, and TCRdb's table has in-frame clones only and misses some. The profile shows a few thousand clones, roughly 82% of them singletons. This clonotype was obtained from an adult with Crohn's disease. This sequence joins TRBV14 and TRBJ1-1; D ambiguous. Sequenced material: ileal tissue. The DNA for the CDR3 is TGTGCCAGCAGTCCTCTGGTAGGGAGTGAAGCTTTCTTT. As protein: CASSPLVGSEAFF.